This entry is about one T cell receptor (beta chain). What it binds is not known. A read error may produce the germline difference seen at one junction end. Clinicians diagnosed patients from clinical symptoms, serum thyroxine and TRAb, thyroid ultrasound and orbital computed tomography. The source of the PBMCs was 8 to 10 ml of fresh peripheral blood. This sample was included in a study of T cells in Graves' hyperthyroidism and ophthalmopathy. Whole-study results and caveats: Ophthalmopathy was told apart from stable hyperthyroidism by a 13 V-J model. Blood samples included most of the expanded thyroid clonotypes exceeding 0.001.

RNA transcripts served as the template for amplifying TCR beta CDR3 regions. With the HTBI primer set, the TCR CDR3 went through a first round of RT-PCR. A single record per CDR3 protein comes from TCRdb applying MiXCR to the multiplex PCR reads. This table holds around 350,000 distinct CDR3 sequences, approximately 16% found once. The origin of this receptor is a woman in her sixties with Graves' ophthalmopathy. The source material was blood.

CDR3 residues: CAISDGLVDEQFF. As DNA, the CDR3 is TGTGCCATCAGTGACGGACTAGTTGATGAGCAGTTCTTC. The rearrangement joins TRBV28 to TRBJ2-1, with TRBD2 matching over 7 bases. Per germline, CDR1 MDHEN and CDR2 SYDVKM. The CDR3 spans 13 residues.